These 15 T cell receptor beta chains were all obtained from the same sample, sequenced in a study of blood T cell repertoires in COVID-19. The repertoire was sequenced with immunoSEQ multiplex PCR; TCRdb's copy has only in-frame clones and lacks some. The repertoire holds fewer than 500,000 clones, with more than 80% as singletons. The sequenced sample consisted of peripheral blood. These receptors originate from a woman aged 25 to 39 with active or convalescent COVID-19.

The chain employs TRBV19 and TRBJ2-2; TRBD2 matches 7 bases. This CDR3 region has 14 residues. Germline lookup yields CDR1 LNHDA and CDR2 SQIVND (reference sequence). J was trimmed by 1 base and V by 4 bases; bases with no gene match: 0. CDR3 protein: CASSSGGNTGELFF. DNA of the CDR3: TGTGCCAGTAGTAGCGGGGGGAACACCGGGGAGCTGTTTTTT.

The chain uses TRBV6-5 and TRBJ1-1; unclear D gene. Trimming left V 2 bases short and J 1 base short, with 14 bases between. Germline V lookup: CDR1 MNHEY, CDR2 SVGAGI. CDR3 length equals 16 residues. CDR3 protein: CASSYNLPGTNTEAFF. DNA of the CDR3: TGTGCCAGCAGTTACAATTTACCGGGTACGAACACTGAAGCTTTCTTT.

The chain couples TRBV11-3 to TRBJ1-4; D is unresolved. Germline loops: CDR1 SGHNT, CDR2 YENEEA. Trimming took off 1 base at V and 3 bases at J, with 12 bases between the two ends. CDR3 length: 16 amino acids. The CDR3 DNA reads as TGTGCCAGCAGCTTAGGCGCGGGAGGCTCTAATGAAAAACTGTTTTTT. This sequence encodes CASSLGAGGSNEKLFF.

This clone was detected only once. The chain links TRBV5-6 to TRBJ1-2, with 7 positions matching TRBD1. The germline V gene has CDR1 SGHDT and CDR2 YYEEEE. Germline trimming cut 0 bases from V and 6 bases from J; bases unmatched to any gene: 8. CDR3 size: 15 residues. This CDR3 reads CASSLAATGRDGYTF. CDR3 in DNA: TGTGCCAGCAGCTTGGCCGCGACAGGGCGGGATGGCTACACCTTC. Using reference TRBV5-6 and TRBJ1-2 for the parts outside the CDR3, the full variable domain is DAGVTQSPTHLIKTRGQQVTLRCSPKSGHDTVSWYQQALGQGPQFIFQYYEEEERQRGNFPDRFSGHQFPNYSSELNVNALLLGDSALYLCASSLAATGRDGYTFGSGTRLTVV.

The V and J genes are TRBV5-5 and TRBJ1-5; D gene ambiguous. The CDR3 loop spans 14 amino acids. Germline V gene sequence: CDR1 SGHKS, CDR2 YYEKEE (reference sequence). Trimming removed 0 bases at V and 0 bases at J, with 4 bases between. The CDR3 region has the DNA TGTGCCAGCAGCTTGGGGCATAGCAATCAGCCCCAGCATTTT. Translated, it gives CASSLGHSNQPQHF.

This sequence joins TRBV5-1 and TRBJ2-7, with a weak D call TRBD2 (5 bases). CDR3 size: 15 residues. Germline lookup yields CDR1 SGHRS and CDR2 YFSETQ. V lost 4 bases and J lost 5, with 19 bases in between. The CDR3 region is CASSVNLGVSDEQYF. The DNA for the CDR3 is TGCGCCAGCAGCGTTAACCTTGGGGTTAGCGACGAGCAGTACTTC.

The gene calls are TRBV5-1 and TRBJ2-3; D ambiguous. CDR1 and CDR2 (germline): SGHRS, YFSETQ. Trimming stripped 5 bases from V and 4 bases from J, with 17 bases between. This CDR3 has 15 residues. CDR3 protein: CASSNDRRLADTQYF. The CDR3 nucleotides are TGCGCCAGCAGTAACGACCGGCGGTTGGCAGATACGCAGTATTTT.

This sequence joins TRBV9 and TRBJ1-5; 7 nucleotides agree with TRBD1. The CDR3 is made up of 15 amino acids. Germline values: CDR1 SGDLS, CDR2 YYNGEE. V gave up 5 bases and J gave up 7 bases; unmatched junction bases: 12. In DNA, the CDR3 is TGTGCCAGCAGTGGGGCCCCGGGACAGAACCAGCCCCAGCATTTT. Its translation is CASSGAPGQNQPQHF.

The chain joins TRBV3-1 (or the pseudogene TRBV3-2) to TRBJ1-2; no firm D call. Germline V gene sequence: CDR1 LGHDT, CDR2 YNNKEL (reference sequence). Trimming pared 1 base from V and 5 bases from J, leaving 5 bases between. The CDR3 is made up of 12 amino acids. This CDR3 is CASSQAGYGYTF. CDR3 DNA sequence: TGTGCCAGCAGCCAAGCGGGGTATGGCTACACCTTC.

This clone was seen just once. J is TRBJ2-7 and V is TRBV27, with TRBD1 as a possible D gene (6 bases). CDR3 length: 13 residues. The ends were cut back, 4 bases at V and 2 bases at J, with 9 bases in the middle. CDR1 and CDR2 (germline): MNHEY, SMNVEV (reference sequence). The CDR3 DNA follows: TGTGCCAGCAGTTCACGGGACACCTACGAGCAGTACTTC. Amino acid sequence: CASSSRDTYEQYF.

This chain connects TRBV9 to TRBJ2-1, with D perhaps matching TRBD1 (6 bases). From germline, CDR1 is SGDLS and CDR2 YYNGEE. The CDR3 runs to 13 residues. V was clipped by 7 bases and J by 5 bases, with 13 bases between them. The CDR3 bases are TGTGCCAGCGGACCGGACAGCCACAATGAGCAGTTCTTC. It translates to CASGPDSHNEQFF.

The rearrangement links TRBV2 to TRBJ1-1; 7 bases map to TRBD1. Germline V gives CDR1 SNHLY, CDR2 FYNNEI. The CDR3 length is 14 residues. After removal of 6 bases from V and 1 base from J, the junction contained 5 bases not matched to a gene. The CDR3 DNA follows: TGTGCCAGCAGCCGGGACAGCCAGAACACTGAAGCTTTCTTT. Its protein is CASSRDSQNTEAFF.

For the CDR3, the DNA is TGCGCCAGCAGCTTGGGAGGAGACGTCCCCTTTATTACCTCTAGCACAGATACGCAGTATTTT. Translation: CASSLGGDVPFITSSTDTQYF. The chain is built from TRBV5-1 and TRBJ2-3; D is unclear. This CDR3 is 21 amino acids long. Trimming shortened V by 0 bases and J by 0 bases, and 26 bases separated the two germline ends. CDR1 and CDR2 from the germline V gene are SGHRS and YFSETQ.

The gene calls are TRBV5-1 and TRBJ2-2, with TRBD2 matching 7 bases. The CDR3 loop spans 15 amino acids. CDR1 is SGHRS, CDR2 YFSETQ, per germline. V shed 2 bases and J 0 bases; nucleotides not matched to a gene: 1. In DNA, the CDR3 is TGCGCCAGCAGCTTCAGCGGGGCGAACACCGGGGAGCTGTTTTTT. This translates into CASSFSGANTGELFF.

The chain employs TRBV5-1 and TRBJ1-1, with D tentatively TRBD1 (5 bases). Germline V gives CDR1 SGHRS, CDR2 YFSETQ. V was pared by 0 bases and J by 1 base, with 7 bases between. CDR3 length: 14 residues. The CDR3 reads CASSLEGRNTEAFF. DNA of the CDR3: TGCGCCAGCAGCTTGGAGGGGCGGAACACTGAAGCTTTCTTT.